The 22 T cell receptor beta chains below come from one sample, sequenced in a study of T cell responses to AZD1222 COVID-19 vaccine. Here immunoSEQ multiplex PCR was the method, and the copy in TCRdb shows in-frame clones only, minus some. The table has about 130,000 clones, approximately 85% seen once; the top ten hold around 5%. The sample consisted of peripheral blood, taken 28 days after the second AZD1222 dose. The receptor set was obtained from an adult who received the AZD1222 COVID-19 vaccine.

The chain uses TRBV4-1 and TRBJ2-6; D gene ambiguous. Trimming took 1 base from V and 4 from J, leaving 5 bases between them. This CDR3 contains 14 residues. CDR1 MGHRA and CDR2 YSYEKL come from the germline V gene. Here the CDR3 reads CASSQGAGANVLTF. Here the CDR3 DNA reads TGCGCCAGCAGCCAAGGAGCGGGGGCCAACGTCCTGACTTTC.

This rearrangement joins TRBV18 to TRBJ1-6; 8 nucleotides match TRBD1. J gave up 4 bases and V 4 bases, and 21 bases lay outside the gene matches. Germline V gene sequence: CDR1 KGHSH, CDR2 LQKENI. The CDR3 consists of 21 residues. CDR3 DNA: TGTGCCAGCTCACGTGTGGACAGGGCGCCTGGATCCCGGGGGTATAATTCACCCCTCCACTTT. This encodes CASSRVDRAPGSRGYNSPLHF.

The CDR3 is CASSLGPGAEAFF. CDR3 bases: TGTGCCAGCAGCTTAGGCCCAGGCGCTGAAGCTTTCTTT. The chain carries TRBV11-2 and TRBJ1-1; D is undetermined. V lost 1 base and J lost 6, with 9 bases in between. The length of the CDR3 is 13 residues. Per germline, CDR1 SGHAT and CDR2 FQNNGV. The whole variable domain, filled in from reference TRBV11-2 and TRBJ1-1, reads EAGVAQSPRYKIIEKRQSVAFWCNPISGHATLYWYQQILGQGPKLLIQFQNNGVVDDSQLPKDRFSAERLKGVDSTLKIQPAKLEDSAVYLCASSLGPGAEAFFGQGTRLTVV.

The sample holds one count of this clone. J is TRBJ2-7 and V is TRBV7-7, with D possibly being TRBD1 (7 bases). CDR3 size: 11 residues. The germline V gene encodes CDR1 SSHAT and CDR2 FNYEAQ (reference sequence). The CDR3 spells CASGQGGEQYF. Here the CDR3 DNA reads TGTGCTAGCGGCCAGGGGGGAGAGCAGTACTTC. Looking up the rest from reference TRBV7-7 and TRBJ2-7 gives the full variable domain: GAGVSQSPRYKVTKRGQDVTLRCDPISSHATLYWYQQALGQGPEFLTYFNYEAQPDKSGLPSDRFSAERPEGSISTLTIQRTEQRDSAMYRCASGQGGEQYFGPGTRLTVT.

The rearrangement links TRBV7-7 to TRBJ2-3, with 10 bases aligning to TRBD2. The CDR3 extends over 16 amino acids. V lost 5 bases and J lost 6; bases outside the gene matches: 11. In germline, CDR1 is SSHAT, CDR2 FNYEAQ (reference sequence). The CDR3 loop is CASSLYPSGSADTQYF. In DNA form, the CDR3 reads TGTGCCAGCAGCCTATACCCTAGCGGGAGTGCCGATACGCAGTATTTT.

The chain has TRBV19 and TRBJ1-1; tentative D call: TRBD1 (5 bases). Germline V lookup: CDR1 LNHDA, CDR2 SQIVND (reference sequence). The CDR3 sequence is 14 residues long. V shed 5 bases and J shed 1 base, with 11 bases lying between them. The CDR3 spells CASSVRDWNTEAFF. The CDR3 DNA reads TGTGCCAGTAGTGTTAGGGACTGGAACACTGAAGCTTTCTTT.

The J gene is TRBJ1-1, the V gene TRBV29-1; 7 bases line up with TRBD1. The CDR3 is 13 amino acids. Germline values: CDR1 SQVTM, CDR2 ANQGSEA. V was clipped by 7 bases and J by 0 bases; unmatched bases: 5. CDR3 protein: CSASGQLNTEAFF. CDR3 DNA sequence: TGCAGCGCTTCGGGACAGCTGAACACTGAAGCTTTCTTT.

The DNA for the CDR3 is TGTGCCAGCAGGACAGGTGGAAACGAGCAGTACTTC. As protein: CASRTGGNEQYF. The genes are TRBV12-3 or TRBV12-4 and TRBJ2-7; possible D gene TRBD1, 6 bases. CDR3 length: 12 amino acids. Trimming pared 6 bases from V and 5 bases from J, leaving 11 bases between.

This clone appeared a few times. The CDR3 sequence: CASSQRTGGTEAFF. In nucleotides, the CDR3 is TGCGCCAGCAGCCAAAGGACAGGGGGAACTGAAGCTTTCTTT. This rearrangement joins TRBV4-1 to TRBJ1-1; 10 bases align to TRBD1. The CDR3 totals 14 residues. Germline-derived CDR1 and CDR2 are MGHRA and YSYEKL. V gave up 2 bases and J gave up 5 bases; unmatched junction bases: 2.

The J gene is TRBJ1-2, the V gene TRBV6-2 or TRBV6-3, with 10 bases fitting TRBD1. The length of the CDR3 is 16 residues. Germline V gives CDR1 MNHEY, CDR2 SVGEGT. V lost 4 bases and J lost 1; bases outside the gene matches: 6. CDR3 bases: TGTGCCAGCAGTTCGGGGACAGGGGCCCGTAACTATGGCTACACCTTC. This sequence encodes CASSSGTGARNYGYTF.

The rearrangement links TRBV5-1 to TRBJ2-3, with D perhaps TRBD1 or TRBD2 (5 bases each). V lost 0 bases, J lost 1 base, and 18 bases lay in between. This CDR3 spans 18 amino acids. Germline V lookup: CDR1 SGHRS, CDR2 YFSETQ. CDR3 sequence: CASSLAVGAGIRTDTQYF. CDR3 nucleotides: TGCGCCAGCAGCTTGGCCGTTGGGGCCGGGATTCGCACAGATACGCAGTATTTT.

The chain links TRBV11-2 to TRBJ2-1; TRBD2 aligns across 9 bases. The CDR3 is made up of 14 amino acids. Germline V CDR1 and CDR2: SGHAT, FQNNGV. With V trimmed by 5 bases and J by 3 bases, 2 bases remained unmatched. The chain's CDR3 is CASSPSGVYNEQFF. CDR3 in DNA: TGTGCCAGCAGCCCTAGCGGGGTCTACAATGAGCAGTTCTTC.

The CDR3 DNA sequence: TGTGCCAGCAGTTTTACTCACACAGATACGCAGTATTTT. Translation gives CASSFTHTDTQYF. V gene TRBV12-3 or TRBV12-4 combines with J gene TRBJ2-3; D call uncertain. The CDR3 totals 13 residues. V gave up 3 bases and J gave up 2 bases, with 6 bases separating them.

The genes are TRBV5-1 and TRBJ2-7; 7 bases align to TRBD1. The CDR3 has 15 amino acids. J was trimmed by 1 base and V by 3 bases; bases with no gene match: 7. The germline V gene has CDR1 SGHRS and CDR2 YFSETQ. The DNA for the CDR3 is TGCGCCAGCAGCTACGGGACAGAGTGGTCCTACGAGCAGTACTTC. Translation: CASSYGTEWSYEQYF.

The CDR3 is CASRPSTLYGYTF. The CDR3 coding sequence is TGCGCCAGCAGACCGTCAACCCTCTATGGCTACACCTTC. V usage is TRBV5-1 and J usage is TRBJ1-2; no clear D gene. Germline V gene sequence: CDR1 SGHRS, CDR2 YFSETQ. The V gene lost 5 bases and the J gene lost 4 bases, with 12 bases spanning the gap. The CDR3 runs to 13 residues. Combining the CDR3 with reference TRBV5-1 and TRBJ1-2 gives the whole variable domain KAGVTQTPRYLIKTRGQQVTLSCSPISGHRSVSWYQQTPGQGLQFLFEYFSETQRNKGNFPGRFSGRQFSNSRSEMNVSTLELGDSALYLCASRPSTLYGYTFGSGTRLTVV.

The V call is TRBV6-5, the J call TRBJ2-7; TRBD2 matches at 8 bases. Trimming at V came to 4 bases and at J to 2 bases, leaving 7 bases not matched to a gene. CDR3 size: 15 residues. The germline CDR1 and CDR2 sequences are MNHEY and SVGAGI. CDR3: CASSLTSVDAYEQYF. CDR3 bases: TGTGCCAGCAGTTTGACTAGCGTCGACGCCTACGAGCAGTACTTC.

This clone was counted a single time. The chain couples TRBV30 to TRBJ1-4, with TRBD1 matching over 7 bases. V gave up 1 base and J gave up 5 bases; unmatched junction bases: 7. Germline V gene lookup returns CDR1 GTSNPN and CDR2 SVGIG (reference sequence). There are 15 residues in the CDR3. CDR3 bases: TGTGCCTGGAGTGCAATCGGGACAGAGAATGAAAAACTGTTTTTT. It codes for CAWSAIGTENEKLFF.

Here the CDR3 DNA reads TGTGCCAGCAGAGGTGGACGGGGGCCAGAGACCCAGTACTTC. Protein: CASRGGRGPETQYF. The chain links TRBV6-5 to TRBJ2-5; D may be TRBD1 or TRBD2 (6 bases each). V dropped 6 bases and J dropped 4 bases, with 15 bases sitting between them. The CDR3 is made up of 14 amino acids. Germline V gene lookup returns CDR1 MNHEY and CDR2 SVGAGI.

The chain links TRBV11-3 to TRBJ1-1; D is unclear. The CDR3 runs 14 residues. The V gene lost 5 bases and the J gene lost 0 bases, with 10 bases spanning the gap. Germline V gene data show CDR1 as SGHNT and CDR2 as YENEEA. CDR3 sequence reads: CASSTRRVNTEAFF. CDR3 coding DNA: TGTGCCAGCAGCACAAGGAGGGTGAACACTGAAGCTTTCTTT. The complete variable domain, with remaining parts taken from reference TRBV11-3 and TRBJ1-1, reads EAGVVQSPRYKIIEKKQPVAFWCNPISGHNTLYWYLQNLGQGPELLIRYENEEAVDDSQLPKDRFSAERLKGVDSTLKIQPAELGDSAVYLCASSTRRVNTEAFFGQGTRLTVV.

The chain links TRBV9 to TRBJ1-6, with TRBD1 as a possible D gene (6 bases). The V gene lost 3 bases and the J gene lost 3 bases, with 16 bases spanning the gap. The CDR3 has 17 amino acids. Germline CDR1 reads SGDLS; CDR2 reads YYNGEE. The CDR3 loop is CASSDKGGDLYNSPLHF. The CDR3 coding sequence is TGTGCCAGCAGCGATAAGGGGGGGGACCTCTATAATTCACCCCTCCACTTT.

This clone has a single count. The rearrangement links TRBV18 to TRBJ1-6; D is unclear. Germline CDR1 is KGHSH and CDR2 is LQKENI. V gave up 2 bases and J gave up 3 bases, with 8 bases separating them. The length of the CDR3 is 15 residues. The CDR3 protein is CASSPRNDYNSPLHF. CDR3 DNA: TGTGCCAGCTCACCAAGAAACGACTATAATTCACCCCTCCACTTT.

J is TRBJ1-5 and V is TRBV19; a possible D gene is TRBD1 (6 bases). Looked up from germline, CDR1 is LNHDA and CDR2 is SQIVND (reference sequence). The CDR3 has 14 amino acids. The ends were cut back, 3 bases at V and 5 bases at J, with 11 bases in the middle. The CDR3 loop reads CASSITGRDQPQHF. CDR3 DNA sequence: TGTGCCAGTAGTATCACAGGGCGAGATCAGCCCCAGCATTTT.